What follows are 10 T cell receptor beta chains derived from one specimen sequenced in a study of T cell repertoires in cytomegalovirus infection. TCRdb fed the reads into MiXCR, producing one record per CDR3 protein. There are hundreds of thousands of distinct CDR3 sequences in the sample; roughly 30% occur only once, and about an eighth lies in the top ten. Sequencing was done on a sample of PBMCs. Every receptor here comes from a human donor in good health (CMV status not recorded). Some clones in this sample may be carry-over from other donors' samples.

This clonotype was found a few times. The chain employs TRBV7-9 and TRBJ2-5; D gene ambiguous. Looked up from germline, CDR1 is SEHNR and CDR2 is FQNEAQ (reference sequence). The CDR3 covers 14 residues. V was trimmed by 2 bases and J by 2 bases, leaving 9 bases between them. The CDR3 DNA follows: TGTGCCAGCAGCTTAAACACCGGGCAAGAGACCCAGTACTTC. As protein: CASSLNTGQETQYF.

The count of this clonotype is one. J is TRBJ1-4 and V is TRBV6-5; no firm D call. Trimming took 5 bases from V and 5 from J, leaving 18 bases between them. Germline CDR1 reads MNHEY; CDR2 reads SVGAGI. This CDR3 spans 16 amino acids. The CDR3, as DNA: TGTGCCAGCAGTCACAACCCTTCGTCGGGGAATGAAAAACTGTTTTTT. Protein product: CASSHNPSSGNEKLFF.

This chain joins TRBV11-1 and TRBJ2-7; tentative D call: TRBD1 (6 bases). The germline V and J ends were trimmed by 9 bases and 7 bases, with 19 bases remaining between them. The CDR3 totals 13 residues. CDR1 is SGHAT and CDR2 is FQDESV in the germline V gene (reference sequence). The CDR3 here is CARSKNRDREQYF. Here the CDR3 DNA reads TGTGCCAGAAGCAAAAACAGGGATCGGGAGCAGTACTTC.

The rearrangement links TRBV6-2 or TRBV6-3 to TRBJ2-5; the D gene is possibly TRBD1 (6 bases). V was cut by 7 bases and J by 5 bases, with 17 bases left in between. This CDR3 has 14 residues. Germline V lookup: CDR1 MNHEY, CDR2 SVGEGT. The CDR3 nucleotides are TGTGCCAGCAACACGGGACAAGTTGTGGAGACCCAGTACTTC. It codes for CASNTGQVVETQYF.

This chain connects TRBV11-2 to TRBJ1-4, with D perhaps matching TRBD1 (6 bases). From germline, CDR1 is SGHAT and CDR2 FQNNGV. Between the trimmed V and J ends, which lost 5 bases and 7 bases, there was a span of 23 bases. The CDR3 runs 17 residues. This chain's CDR3 is CASSPRASGALFEKLFF. In nucleotides, the CDR3 is TGTGCCAGCAGCCCTCGGGCATCGGGGGCGCTTTTTGAAAAACTGTTTTTT.

This clonotype was detected many times. This chain uses TRBV6-6 with TRBJ2-7, with D possibly TRBD2 on 6 matching bases. The CDR3 loop spans 13 amino acids. The V end was cut by 2 bases, the J end by 4 bases, with 9 bases between. Germline values: CDR1 MNHNY, CDR2 SVGAGI (reference sequence). CDR3 nucleotides: TGTGCCAGCAGTTACGGAGGGCCTTACGAGCAGTACTTC. This encodes CASSYGGPYEQYF.

The gene calls are TRBV6-5 and TRBJ2-3; D possibly matches TRBD1 or TRBD2 (6 bases each). This CDR3 comprises 13 residues. V was trimmed by 10 bases and J by 2 bases, leaving 13 bases between them. Germline V gene lookup returns CDR1 MNHEY and CDR2 SVGAGI. The CDR3 DNA follows: TGTGCCACTCGGAGGGGGAACACAGATACGCAGTATTTT. Translating it yields CATRRGNTDTQYF.

This chain links TRBV20-1 with TRBJ2-3; TRBD2 matches 7 bases. The CDR3 loop spans 14 amino acids. Trimming cost V 3 bases and J 1 base; bases outside gene matches: 4. Germline-derived CDR1 and CDR2 are DFQATT and SNEGSKA (reference sequence). CDR3 loop: CSARVLAGTDTQYF. DNA of the CDR3: TGCAGTGCTAGGGTGCTAGCGGGCACAGATACGCAGTATTTT.

About this clonotype: Compared with germline, one end of the junction differs, possibly owing to a read error. The chain couples TRBV5-1 to TRBJ2-1, with D possibly being TRBD2 (8 bases). CDR1 and CDR2 from the germline V gene are SGHRS and YFSETQ. The CDR3 has 14 residues. In DNA, the CDR3 is TGTGCCAGCAGCGGGGGACAGTCCTACAATGAGCAGTTCTTC. This sequence encodes CASSGGQSYNEQFF. Combining the CDR3 with reference TRBV5-1 and TRBJ2-1 gives the whole variable domain KAGVTQTPRYLIKTRGQQVTLSCSPISGHRSVSWYQQTPGQGLQFLFEYFSETQRNKGNFPGRFSGRQFSNSRSEMNVSTLELGDSALYLCASSGGQSYNEQFFGPGTRLTVL.

Note on this clonotype: The junction differs from germline at one of its ends, possibly a read error. This chain links TRBV6-1 with TRBJ2-6, with TRBD1 identical over 9 bases. CDR3 length: 19 amino acids. Germline CDR1 is MNHNS and CDR2 is SASEGT. CDR3 in amino acids: CASGDRATSHRSGAKVLTF. The CDR3 DNA follows: TGTGCCAGTGGGGACAGGGCCACTTCTCACCGCTCTGGGGCCAAAGTCCTGACTTTC.